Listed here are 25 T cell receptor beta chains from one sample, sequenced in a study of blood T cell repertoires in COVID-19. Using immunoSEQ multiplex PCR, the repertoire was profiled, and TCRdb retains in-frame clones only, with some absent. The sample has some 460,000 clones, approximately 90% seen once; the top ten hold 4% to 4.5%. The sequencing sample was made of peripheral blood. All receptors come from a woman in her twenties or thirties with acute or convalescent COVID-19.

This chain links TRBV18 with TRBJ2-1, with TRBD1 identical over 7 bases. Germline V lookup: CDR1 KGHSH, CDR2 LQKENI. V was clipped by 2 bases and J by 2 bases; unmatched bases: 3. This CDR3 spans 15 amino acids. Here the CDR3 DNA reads TGTGCCAGCTCACCAAGGGGGACAGCCTACAATGAGCAGTTCTTC. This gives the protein CASSPRGTAYNEQFF. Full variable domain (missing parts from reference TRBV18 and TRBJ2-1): NAGVMQNPRHLVRRRGQEARLRCSPMKGHSHVYWYRQLPEEGLKFMVYLQKENIIDESGMPKERFSAEFPKEGPSILRIQQVVRGDSAAYFCASSPRGTAYNEQFFGPGTRLTVL.

In nucleotides, the CDR3 is TGTGCCAGCGGACGGGGGAAAGGACAGCCCCAGCATTTT. As protein: CASGRGKGQPQHF. The chain employs TRBV6-5 and TRBJ1-5, with D maybe TRBD1 (5 bases). This CDR3 has 13 amino acids. In germline, CDR1 is MNHEY, CDR2 SVGAGI. The V gene lost 8 bases and the J gene lost 7 bases, with 15 bases spanning the gap.

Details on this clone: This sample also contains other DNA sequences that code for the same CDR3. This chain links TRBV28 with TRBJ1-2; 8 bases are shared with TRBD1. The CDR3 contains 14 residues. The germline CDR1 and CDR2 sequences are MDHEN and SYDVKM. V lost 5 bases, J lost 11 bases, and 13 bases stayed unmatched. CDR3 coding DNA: TGTGCCAGCAGTATCCCGGACAGGGTGTCGGGTTACACCTTC. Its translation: CASSIPDRVSGYTF.

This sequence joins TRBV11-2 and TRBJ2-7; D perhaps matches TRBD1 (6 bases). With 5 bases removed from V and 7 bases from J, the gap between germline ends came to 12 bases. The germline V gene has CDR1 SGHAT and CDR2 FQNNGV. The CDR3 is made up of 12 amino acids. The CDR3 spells CASSGTGWEQYF. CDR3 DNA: TGTGCCAGCAGCGGAACAGGGTGGGAGCAGTACTTC.

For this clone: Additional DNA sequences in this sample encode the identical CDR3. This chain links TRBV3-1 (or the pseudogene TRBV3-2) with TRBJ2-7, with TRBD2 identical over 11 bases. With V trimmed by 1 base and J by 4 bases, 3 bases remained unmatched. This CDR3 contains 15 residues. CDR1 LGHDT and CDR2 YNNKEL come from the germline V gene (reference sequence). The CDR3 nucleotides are TGTGCCAGCAGCCAAGGGCTAGCGGGGGGTTACGAGCAGTACTTC. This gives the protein CASSQGLAGGYEQYF.

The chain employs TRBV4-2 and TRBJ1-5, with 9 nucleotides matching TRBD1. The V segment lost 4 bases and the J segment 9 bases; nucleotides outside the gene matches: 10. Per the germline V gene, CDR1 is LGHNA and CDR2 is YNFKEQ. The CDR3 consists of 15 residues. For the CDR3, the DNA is TGTGCCAGCAGCCGGGGACAGGGTGGTATGTGGCCCCAGCATTTT. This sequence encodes CASSRGQGGMWPQHF.

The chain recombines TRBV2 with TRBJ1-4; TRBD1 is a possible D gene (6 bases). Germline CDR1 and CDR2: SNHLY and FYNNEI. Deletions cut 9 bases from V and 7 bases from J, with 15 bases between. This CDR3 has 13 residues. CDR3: CASHRDIGEKLFF. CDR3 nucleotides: TGTGCCAGTCACCGGGACATCGGTGAAAAACTGTTTTTT. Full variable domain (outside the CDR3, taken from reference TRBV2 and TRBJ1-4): EPEVTQTPSHQVTQMGQEVILRCVPISNHLYFYWYRQILGQKVEFLVSFYNNEISEKSEIFDDQFSVERPDGSNFTLKIRSTKLEDSAMYFCASHRDIGEKLFFGSGTQLSVL.

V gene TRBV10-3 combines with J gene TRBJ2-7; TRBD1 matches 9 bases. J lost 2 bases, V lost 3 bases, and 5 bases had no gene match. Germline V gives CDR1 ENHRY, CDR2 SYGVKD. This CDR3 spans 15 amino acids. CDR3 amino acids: CAISDDRGFTYEQYF. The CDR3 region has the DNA TGTGCCATCAGTGATGACAGGGGGTTTACCTACGAGCAGTACTTC.

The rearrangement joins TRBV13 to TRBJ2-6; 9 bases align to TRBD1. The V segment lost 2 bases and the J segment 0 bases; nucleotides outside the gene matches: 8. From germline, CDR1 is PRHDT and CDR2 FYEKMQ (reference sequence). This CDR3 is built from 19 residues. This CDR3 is CASSLPRDRVLSGANVLTF. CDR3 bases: TGTGCCAGCAGCTTACCCCGGGACAGGGTTCTCTCTGGGGCCAACGTCCTGACTTTC. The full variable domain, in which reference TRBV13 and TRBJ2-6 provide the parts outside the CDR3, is AAGVIQSPRHLIKEKRETATLKCYPIPRHDTVYWYQQGPGQDPQFLISFYEKMQSDKGSIPDRFSAQQFSDYHSELNMSSLELGDSALYFCASSLPRDRVLSGANVLTFGAGSRLTVL.

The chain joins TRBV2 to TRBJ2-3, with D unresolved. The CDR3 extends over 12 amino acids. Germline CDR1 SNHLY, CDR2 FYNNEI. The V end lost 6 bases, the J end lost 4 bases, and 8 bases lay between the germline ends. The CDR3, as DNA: TGTGCCAGCAGGCCTCTAGCAGATACGCAGTATTTT. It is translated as CASRPLADTQYF. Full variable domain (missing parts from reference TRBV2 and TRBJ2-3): EPEVTQTPSHQVTQMGQEVILRCVPISNHLYFYWYRQILGQKVEFLVSFYNNEISEKSEIFDDQFSVERPDGSNFTLKIRSTKLEDSAMYFCASRPLADTQYFGPGTRLTVL.

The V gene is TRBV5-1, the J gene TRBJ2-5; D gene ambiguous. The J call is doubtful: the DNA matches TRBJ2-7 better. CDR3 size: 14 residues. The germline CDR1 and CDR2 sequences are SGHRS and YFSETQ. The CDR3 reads CASSLDDSPYEQYF. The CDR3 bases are TGCGCCAGCAGCTTGGACGATTCCCCCTACGAGCAGTACTTC.

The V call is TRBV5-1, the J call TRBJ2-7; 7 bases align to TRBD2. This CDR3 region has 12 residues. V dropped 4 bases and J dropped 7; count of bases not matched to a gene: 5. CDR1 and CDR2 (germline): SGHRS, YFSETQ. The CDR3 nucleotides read TGCGCCAGCAGCCTAAGCGGGGAAGAGCAGTACTTC. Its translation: CASSLSGEEQYF. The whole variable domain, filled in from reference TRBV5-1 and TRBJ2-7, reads KAGVTQTPRYLIKTRGQQVTLSCSPISGHRSVSWYQQTPGQGLQFLFEYFSETQRNKGNFPGRFSGRQFSNSRSEMNVSTLELGDSALYLCASSLSGEEQYFGPGTRLTVT.

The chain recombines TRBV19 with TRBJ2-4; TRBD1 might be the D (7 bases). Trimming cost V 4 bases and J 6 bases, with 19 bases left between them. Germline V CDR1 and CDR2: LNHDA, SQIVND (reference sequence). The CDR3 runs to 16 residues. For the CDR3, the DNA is TGTGCCAGTAGTAGCGGGACAGCAAGCCAGGGAAACATTCAGTACTTC. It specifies CASSSGTASQGNIQYF.

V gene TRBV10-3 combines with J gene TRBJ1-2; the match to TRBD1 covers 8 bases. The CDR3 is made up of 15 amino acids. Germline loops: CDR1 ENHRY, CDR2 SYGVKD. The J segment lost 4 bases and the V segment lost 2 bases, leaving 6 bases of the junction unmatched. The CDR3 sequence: CAISETRGRSYGYTF. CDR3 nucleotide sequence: TGTGCCATCAGTGAGACCAGGGGGCGCAGCTATGGCTACACCTTC.

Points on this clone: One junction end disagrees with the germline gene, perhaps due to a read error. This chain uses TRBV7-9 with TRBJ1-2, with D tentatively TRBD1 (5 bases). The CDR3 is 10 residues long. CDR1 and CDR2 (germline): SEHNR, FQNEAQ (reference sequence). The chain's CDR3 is CASTPRRGHF. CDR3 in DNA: TGTGCCAGCACCCCTAGGAGGGGCCACTTC.

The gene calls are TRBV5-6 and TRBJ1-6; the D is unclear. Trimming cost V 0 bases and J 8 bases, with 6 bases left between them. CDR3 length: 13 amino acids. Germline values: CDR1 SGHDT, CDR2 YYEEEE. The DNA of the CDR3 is TGTGCCAGCAGCTTGGCTCGGGATTCACCCCTCCACTTT. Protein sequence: CASSLARDSPLHF.

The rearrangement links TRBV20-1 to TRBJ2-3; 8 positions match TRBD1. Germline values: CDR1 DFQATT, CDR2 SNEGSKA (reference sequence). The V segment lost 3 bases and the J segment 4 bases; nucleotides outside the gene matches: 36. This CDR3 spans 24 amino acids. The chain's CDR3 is CSASGAGGDFDESSGTVDPDTQYF. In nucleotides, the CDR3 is TGCAGTGCTAGTGGCGCAGGGGGCGATTTTGACGAATCGTCTGGGACCGTGGACCCAGATACGCAGTATTTT.

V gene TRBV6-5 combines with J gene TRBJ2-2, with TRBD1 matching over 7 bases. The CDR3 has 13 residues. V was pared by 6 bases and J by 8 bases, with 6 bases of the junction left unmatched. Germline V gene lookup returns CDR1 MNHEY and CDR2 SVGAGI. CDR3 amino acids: CASSKQGRGELFF. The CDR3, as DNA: TGTGCCAGCAGCAAACAGGGGCGAGGGGAGCTGTTTTTT.

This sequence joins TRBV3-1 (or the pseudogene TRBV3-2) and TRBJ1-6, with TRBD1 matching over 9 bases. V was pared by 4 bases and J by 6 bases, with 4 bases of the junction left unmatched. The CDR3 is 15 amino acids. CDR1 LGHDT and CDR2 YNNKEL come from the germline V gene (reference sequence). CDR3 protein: CASSRDRVPNSPLHF. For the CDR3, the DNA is TGTGCCAGCAGCCGGGACAGGGTACCTAATTCACCCCTCCACTTT.

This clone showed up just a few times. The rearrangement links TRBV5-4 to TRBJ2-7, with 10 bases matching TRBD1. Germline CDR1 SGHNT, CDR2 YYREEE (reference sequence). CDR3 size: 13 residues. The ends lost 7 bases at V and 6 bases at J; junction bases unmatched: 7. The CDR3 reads CASAGGTGAEQYF. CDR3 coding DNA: TGTGCCAGCGCGGGCGGGACAGGGGCCGAGCAGTACTTC.

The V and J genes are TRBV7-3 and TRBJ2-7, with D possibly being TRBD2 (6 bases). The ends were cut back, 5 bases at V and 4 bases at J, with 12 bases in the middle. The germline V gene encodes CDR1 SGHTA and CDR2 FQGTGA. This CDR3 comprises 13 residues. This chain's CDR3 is CASSQDGGYEQYF. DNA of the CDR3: TGTGCCAGCAGCCAAGATGGGGGGTACGAGCAGTACTTC.

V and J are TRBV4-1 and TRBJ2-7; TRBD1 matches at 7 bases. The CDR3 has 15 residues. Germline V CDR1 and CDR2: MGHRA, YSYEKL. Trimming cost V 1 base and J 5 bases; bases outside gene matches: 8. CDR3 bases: TGCGCCAGCAGCCAAGTAGCCAGGGGGTATGACGAGCAGTACTTC. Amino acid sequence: CASSQVARGYDEQYF.

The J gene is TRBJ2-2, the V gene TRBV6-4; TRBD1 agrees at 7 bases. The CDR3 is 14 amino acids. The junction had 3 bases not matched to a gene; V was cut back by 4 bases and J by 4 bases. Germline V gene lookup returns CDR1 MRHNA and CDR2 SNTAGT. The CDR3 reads CASSGDSLTGELFF. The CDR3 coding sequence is TGTGCCAGCAGTGGGGACAGCCTCACCGGGGAGCTGTTTTTT.

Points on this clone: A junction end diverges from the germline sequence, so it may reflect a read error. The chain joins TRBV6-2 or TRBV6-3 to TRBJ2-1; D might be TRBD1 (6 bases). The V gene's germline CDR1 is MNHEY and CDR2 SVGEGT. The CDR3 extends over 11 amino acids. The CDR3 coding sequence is TGTGCCAGCAGATACCCTGGGGGCCAGCTCTTC. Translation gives CASRYPGGQLF.

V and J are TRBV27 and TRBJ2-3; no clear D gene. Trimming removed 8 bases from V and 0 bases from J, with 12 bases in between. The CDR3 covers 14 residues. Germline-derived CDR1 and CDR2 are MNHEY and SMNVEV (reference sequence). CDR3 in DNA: TGTGCCAGCTCTTCTGGCGGAAGCACAGATACGCAGTATTTT. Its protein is CASSSGGSTDTQYF.